Shown below are 32 T cell receptor beta chains from a single sample sequenced in a study of blood T cells in healthy people across ages (dated by TCRdb to the mid-2010s). Libraries were made using 5' RACE. The reads were generated on an Illumina HiSeq 2500. A second roughly 7 to 11 cycle PCR used a sample-barcoded 5' primer and a J-beta primer mix. In-frame beta chains were kept once TCRdb had trimmed the public reads at Q25 with fastp and called clones with MiXCR. Every CDR3 protein is listed once, alongside the most common genes and DNA of its rows. For this sample the table gives 710,000 or so distinct CDR3 sequences, of which around a fifth were detected only once. The ten most abundant clones make up 22% of the sample. Sequenced input: blood. These receptors were obtained from a man in his sixties or seventies in good health.

This clonotype was seen ten or more times. The V call is TRBV20-1, the J call TRBJ1-2; unclear D gene. V lost 3 bases to trimming and J lost 8 bases, with 13 bases between them. The CDR3 has 12 residues. The germline V gene encodes CDR1 DFQATT and CDR2 SNEGSKA (reference sequence). For the CDR3, the DNA is TGCAGTGCTAGTACCGGACGCTACGGCTACACCTTC. Its translation: CSASTGRYGYTF.

The table lists this clonotype with a few counts. The chain carries TRBV10-3 and TRBJ2-7; 10 bases are a match to TRBD2. The J call may be in error: the DNA end matches TRBJ2-1 better. The length of the CDR3 is 13 residues. From germline, CDR1 is ENHRY and CDR2 SYGVKD. CDR3: CAISPSGSNEQFF. DNA of the CDR3: TGTGCCATCAGTCCTAGCGGGAGCAATGAGCAGTTCTTC.

The chain carries TRBV24-1 and TRBJ2-1, with TRBD2 matching over 10 bases. The germline V gene has CDR1 KGHDR and CDR2 SFDVKD. There are 16 residues in the CDR3. V shed 0 bases, J shed 6 bases, and the junction held 4 bases outside the gene matches. Written as DNA, the CDR3 is TGTGCCACCAGTGATTTGTATAGCGGGGGGATCAATGAGCAGTTCTTC. This sequence encodes CATSDLYSGGINEQFF.

The chain uses TRBV3-1 and TRBJ2-4, with TRBD1 matching 7 bases. This CDR3 comprises 14 residues. The germline gives CDR1 LGHDT, CDR2 YNNKEL (reference sequence). Trimming removed 1 base from V and 4 bases from J; junction bases left unmatched: 1. The CDR3 bases are TGTGCCAGCAGCCAAGCAGGGGGAAAAAACATTCAGTACTTC. Residues: CASSQAGGKNIQYF.

The genes are TRBV3-1 and TRBJ2-1; 9 nucleotides align to TRBD2. CDR3 length: 15 amino acids. V lost 5 bases to trimming and J lost 4 bases; unmatched junction nucleotides: 6. Germline loops: CDR1 LGHDT, CDR2 YNNKEL (reference sequence). CDR3 DNA: TGTGCCAGCAGCTCGACTAGCGGCCTGTACAATGAGCAGTTCTTC. Translation: CASSSTSGLYNEQFF.

This chain uses TRBV4-1 with TRBJ2-3; D is unresolved. Deletions cut 0 bases from V and 7 bases from J, with 8 bases between. CDR1 and CDR2 from the germline V gene are MGHRA and YSYEKL. The length of the CDR3 is 13 residues. The CDR3 nucleotides are TGCGCCAGCAGCCAAGATAGGCAACATACGCAGTATTTT. This translates into CASSQDRQHTQYF.

This clonotype has a count of ten or more. At one end the junction does not follow the germline gene, possibly because of a read error. This rearrangement joins TRBV4-3 to TRBJ2-1; D assignment may be TRBD1 or TRBD2 (5 bases each). Germline CDR1 is LGHNA and CDR2 is YSLEER. There are 15 residues in the CDR3. CDR3 coding DNA: TGTGCCAGCAGCTCCGGGACGGTCTCCTACAATGAGCAGTTCTTC. Protein sequence: CASSSGTVSYNEQFF.

This sequence joins TRBV5-1 and TRBJ2-2; TRBD2 might be the D (7 bases). CDR1 is SGHRS, CDR2 YFSETQ, per germline. The CDR3 totals 15 residues. The V and J ends lost 7 bases and 6 bases respectively, with 19 bases between them. CDR3 residues: CASRPRGLIAGELFF. CDR3 in DNA: TGCGCCAGCCGTCCGCGGGGGCTGATCGCCGGGGAGCTGTTTTTT.

This clonotype showed up just a few times. The chain is built from TRBV28 and TRBJ2-1; maybe TRBD2 (7 bases). V lost 9 bases and J lost 0, with 15 bases in between. Germline values: CDR1 MDHEN, CDR2 SYDVKM. The CDR3 sequence is 15 residues long. In DNA, the CDR3 is TGTGCCAGTCTGGTGGGGGGGCACTCCTACAATGAGCAGTTCTTC. It encodes CASLVGGHSYNEQFF.

The chain couples TRBV12-5 to TRBJ1-2; maybe TRBD1 (6 bases). The CDR3 extends over 11 amino acids. V lost 10 bases and J 2 bases, leaving 8 bases between the germline ends. Germline CDR1 and CDR2: LGHNT and FRNRAP. The CDR3 protein is CATGGNYGYTF. The DNA of the CDR3 is TGTGCTACGGGGGGCAACTATGGCTACACCTTC.

The genes are TRBV7-2 and TRBJ1-1, with D unclear. This CDR3 is 12 amino acids long. Trimming pared 2 bases from V and 7 bases from J, leaving 8 bases between. CDR1 and CDR2 (germline): SGHTA, FQGNSA. CDR3 DNA: TGTGCCAGCAGCTTAACAGCCAGTGAAGCTTTCTTT. Translated, it gives CASSLTASEAFF.

The rearrangement joins TRBV3-1 to TRBJ1-1; possible D gene TRBD1, 6 bases. The V and J ends lost 6 bases and 0 bases respectively, with 17 bases between them. The CDR3 is 16 residues long. Germline V gene lookup returns CDR1 LGHDT and CDR2 YNNKEL (reference sequence). This CDR3 is CASRPGGRAMNTEAFF. The CDR3 region has the DNA TGTGCCAGCAGACCTGGGGGCAGGGCCATGAACACTGAAGCTTTCTTT.

This chain uses TRBV5-1 with TRBJ2-7; D call uncertain. The CDR3 has 14 amino acids. V was cut by 2 bases and J by 2 bases, with 11 bases left in between. Germline values: CDR1 SGHRS, CDR2 YFSETQ. The CDR3 DNA reads TGCGCCAGCAGCTTTGTCGGACGAGCCTACGAGCAGTACTTC. It is translated as CASSFVGRAYEQYF.

With regard to this clonotype: Germline is not matched at one junction end, which may reflect a read error. The gene calls are TRBV6-5 and TRBJ2-5; D may be TRBD1 (5 bases). CDR3 length: 12 amino acids. CDR1 and CDR2 from the germline V gene are MNHEY and SVGAGI. The DNA of the CDR3 is TGTGCCAGCAGTTACTCGACAGAGGCCCAGTACTTC. Protein product: CASSYSTEAQYF.

This clonotype has ten or more counts. CDR3: CSAQTSGGLVTGELFF. The CDR3, as DNA: TGCAGTGCACAGACTAGCGGGGGGCTGGTCACCGGGGAGCTGTTTTTT. This chain connects TRBV20-1 to TRBJ2-2, with 13 bases matching TRBD2. Unmatched junction bases numbered 8, after V lost 6 bases and J lost 4 bases. The CDR3 extends over 16 amino acids. Germline values: CDR1 DFQATT, CDR2 SNEGSKA (reference sequence).

V and J are TRBV2 and TRBJ1-4, with D unresolved. This CDR3 has 13 amino acids. Looked up from germline, CDR1 is SNHLY and CDR2 is FYNNEI. V lost 6 bases and J lost 5, with 10 bases in between. Here the CDR3 DNA reads TGTGCCAGCAGCCCCGGATGGAATGAAAAACTGTTTTTT. This gives the protein CASSPGWNEKLFF.

This clonotype was detected only a few times. The chain recombines TRBV20-1 with TRBJ1-2; TRBD1 matches at 7 bases. This CDR3 has 14 residues. In germline, CDR1 is DFQATT, CDR2 SNEGSKA (reference sequence). V dropped 1 base and J dropped 7; count of bases not matched to a gene: 9. This CDR3 is CSARARAGGSGYTF. CDR3 bases: TGCAGTGCTAGAGCTCGGGCAGGGGGTAGTGGCTACACCTTC.

This clonotype has a handful of counts. This sequence joins TRBV27 and TRBJ1-5; D unclear. The CDR3 is 15 residues long. The germline V gene encodes CDR1 MNHEY and CDR2 SMNVEV (reference sequence). V gave up 2 bases and J gave up 4 bases, with 12 bases separating them. This chain's CDR3 is CASSLGVGENQPQHF. In DNA form, the CDR3 reads TGTGCCAGCAGTTTAGGGGTAGGAGAAAATCAGCCCCAGCATTTT.

This clonotype has just a few counts. The chain has TRBV29-1 and TRBJ2-1; 9 nucleotides match TRBD2. Germline assignment: CDR1 SQVTM and CDR2 ANQGSEA. The CDR3 is 14 amino acids. The ends lost 4 bases at V and 7 bases at J; junction bases unmatched: 8. DNA of the CDR3: TGCAGCGTTGTTCCAGCGGGGGGTCCTAATGAGCAGTTCTTC. Protein product: CSVVPAGGPNEQFF.

The CDR3 here is CASKVGSYGYTF. The CDR3, as DNA: TGTGCCAGTAAAGTAGGGAGCTATGGCTACACCTTC. This chain joins TRBV19 and TRBJ1-2; D unclear. Germline lookup yields CDR1 LNHDA and CDR2 SQIVND (reference sequence). Trimming took off 7 bases at V and 4 bases at J, with 10 bases between the two ends. The CDR3 is made up of 12 amino acids.

This clonotype was detected a few times. The V call is TRBV5-1, the J call TRBJ2-2; 7 bases match TRBD2. The CDR3 sequence is 14 residues long. V shed 4 bases, J shed 10 bases, and the junction held 10 bases outside the gene matches. The germline V gene encodes CDR1 SGHRS and CDR2 YFSETQ. CDR3: CASSRGGRTLELFF. CDR3 DNA: TGCGCCAGCAGCCGGGGAGGGAGGACCTTGGAGCTGTTTTTT.

V gene TRBV5-1 combines with J gene TRBJ2-5, with 7 bases lining up with TRBD1. In germline, CDR1 is SGHRS, CDR2 YFSETQ. The CDR3 totals 13 residues. V trimming: 9 bases; J trimming: 2 bases; junction bases outside the gene matches: 7. In DNA form, the CDR3 reads TGCGCCACTAAGCCGGGACAGCAAGAGACCCAGTACTTC. This translates into CATKPGQQETQYF.

The chain couples TRBV12-3 or TRBV12-4 to TRBJ2-5; D is perhaps TRBD1 or TRBD2 (5 bases each). Trimming took off 7 bases at V and 5 bases at J, with 17 bases between the two ends. The length of the CDR3 is 14 residues. As DNA, the CDR3 is TGTGCCAGCACCCGTGGGGGAAGAAAGGAGACCCAGTACTTC. Translated: CASTRGGRKETQYF.

This clonotype was observed a handful of times. The V and J genes are TRBV29-1 and TRBJ1-5; 9 bases fit TRBD1. V dropped 7 bases and J dropped 5; count of bases not matched to a gene: 12. The CDR3 runs to 15 residues. Germline values: CDR1 SQVTM, CDR2 ANQGSEA. The CDR3 spells CSALTGGGVHQPQHF. The CDR3 DNA is TGCAGCGCCCTCACAGGGGGCGGCGTCCATCAGCCCCAGCATTTT.

This clonotype has just a few counts. A junction end diverges from the germline sequence, so it may reflect a read error. This chain uses TRBV9 with TRBJ2-2, with D possibly TRBD1 on 6 matching bases. There are 15 residues in the CDR3. Germline-derived CDR1 and CDR2 are SGDLS and YYNGEE. CDR3 sequence (DNA): TGTGCCAGCACCAAAACCCAGGGGAACGCCGGGGAGCTGTTTTTT. This gives the protein CASTKTQGNAGELFF.

The chain couples TRBV2 to TRBJ2-4; 8 nucleotides match TRBD1. Germline-derived CDR1 and CDR2 are SNHLY and FYNNEI. The V segment lost 8 bases and the J segment 0 bases; nucleotides outside the gene matches: 9. The CDR3 covers 16 residues. DNA for the CDR3: TGTGCCAGCTGTTCCAGGGGGCCGCTAGCCAAAAACATTCAGTACTTC. Encoded protein: CASCSRGPLAKNIQYF.

This rearrangement joins TRBV20-1 to TRBJ1-1; TRBD1 might be the D (5 bases). Germline CDR1 and CDR2: DFQATT and SNEGSKA (reference sequence). The CDR3 spans 13 residues. The ends were cut back, 5 bases at V and 1 base at J, with 11 bases in the middle. The CDR3 reads CSAPSGTNTEAFF. CDR3 sequence (DNA): TGCAGTGCTCCTTCAGGGACGAACACTGAAGCTTTCTTT.

This clonotype has more than one count but fewer than ten. The CDR3 DNA sequence: TGTGCCAGCAGCTTGGGGTCAGACACAGATACGCAGTATTTT. It translates to CASSLGSDTDTQYF. J is TRBJ2-3 and V is TRBV5-5; D is uncertain. The CDR3 has 14 amino acids. With 0 bases removed from V and 2 bases from J, the gap between germline ends came to 7 bases. CDR1 SGHKS and CDR2 YYEKEE come from the germline V gene (reference sequence).

The V and J genes are TRBV2 and TRBJ1-2, with a tentative D call TRBD1 (5 bases). Trimming shortened V by 3 bases and J by 7 bases, and 18 bases separated the two germline ends. CDR1 and CDR2 from the germline V gene are SNHLY and FYNNEI. The CDR3 loop spans 15 amino acids. CDR3 in amino acids: CASSEALSRASGYTF. The DNA of the CDR3 is TGTGCCAGCAGTGAGGCCCTGTCCAGGGCTTCTGGCTACACCTTC.

Only a few counts were recorded for this clonotype. The V gene is TRBV14, the J gene TRBJ2-3; weak D call: TRBD1 (5 bases). This CDR3 has 13 residues. Trimming cost V 3 bases and J 10 bases, with 14 bases left between them. Germline CDR1 SGHDN, CDR2 FVKESK. CDR3 sequence: CASSQDILYSQYF. The DNA for the CDR3 is TGTGCCAGCAGCCAGGACATCTTATACTCGCAGTATTTT.

This clonotype was seen a handful of times. The DNA of the CDR3 is TGCAGCGTTGAAGATGGTGGCCCTGAAGCTTTCTTT. Amino acid sequence: CSVEDGGPEAFF. The chain links TRBV29-1 to TRBJ1-1, with D unresolved. There are 12 residues in the CDR3. V dropped 0 bases and J dropped 6 bases, with 8 bases sitting between them. CDR1 and CDR2 from the germline V gene are SQVTM and ANQGSEA.

The V and J genes are TRBV20-1 and TRBJ2-5, with D possibly TRBD1 on 7 matching bases. Trimming cost V 6 bases and J 2 bases, with 16 bases left between them. The CDR3 extends over 14 amino acids. Germline lookup yields CDR1 DFQATT and CDR2 SNEGSKA (reference sequence). The CDR3 sequence is CSAQAGGLQETQYF. The CDR3 DNA follows: TGCAGTGCCCAGGCAGGGGGGCTTCAAGAGACCCAGTACTTC.